Presented here are 11 T cell receptor beta chains from one specimen sequenced in a study of chronic HIV infection and antiretroviral therapy. TCRdb processed the 5' RACE reads anew with MiXCR; each CDR3 protein has one entry. The profile shows 45,000 to 55,000 distinct CDR3 sequences, about a fifth of them singletons. Material for sequencing was peripheral blood. These receptor sequences come from an adult who had HIV and had not received antiretroviral therapy, or was an uninfected healthy control (not recorded which).

The chain employs TRBV7-2 and TRBJ2-3; the D gene is possibly TRBD1 (5 bases). The germline CDR1 and CDR2 sequences are SGHTA and FQGNSA. V lost 0 bases and J 9 bases, leaving 7 bases between the germline ends. The CDR3 loop spans 12 amino acids. CDR3 nucleotide sequence: TGTGCCAGCAGCTTAGCCAGGGCAACGCAGTATTTT. Translating gives CASSLARATQYF.

The V call is TRBV28, the J call TRBJ2-7; D ambiguous. This CDR3 is 14 amino acids long. The V and J ends lost 10 bases and 2 bases respectively, with 18 bases between them. Germline V gene lookup returns CDR1 MDHEN and CDR2 SYDVKM. CDR3 residues: CATKSLVVAYEQYF. Written as DNA, the CDR3 is TGTGCCACCAAAAGCCTGGTTGTCGCCTACGAGCAGTACTTC.

This clonotype has only a few counts. V is TRBV25-1 and J is TRBJ2-7; 8 nucleotides align to TRBD1. Germline V gene data show CDR1 as MGHDK and CDR2 as SYGVNS. This CDR3 region has 15 residues. Trimming cost V 4 bases and J 1 base; bases outside gene matches: 6. CDR3 region: CASSGTGLGSYEQYF. CDR3 DNA sequence: TGTGCCAGCAGTGGGACAGGGCTGGGTTCCTACGAGCAGTACTTC.

This clonotype was detected only a few times. This chain joins TRBV5-1 and TRBJ2-5; 11 nucleotides line up with TRBD1. Germline V gene sequence: CDR1 SGHRS, CDR2 YFSETQ. CDR3 length: 15 amino acids. V lost 4 bases to trimming and J lost 6 bases; unmatched junction nucleotides: 8. The DNA for the CDR3 is TGCGCCAGCAGCCCGGGGACAGGGGGTCTCAAGACCCAGTACTTC. It translates to CASSPGTGGLKTQYF.

V gene TRBV5-1 combines with J gene TRBJ2-1, with D unclear. The CDR3 contains 14 residues. Germline V gives CDR1 SGHRS, CDR2 YFSETQ. Between the trimmed V and J ends, which lost 0 bases and 7 bases, there was a span of 11 bases. DNA of the CDR3: TGCGCCAGCAGCTTGGGGGCGGACGGGAATGAGCAGTTCTTC. Translation gives CASSLGADGNEQFF.

The gene calls are TRBV5-4 and TRBJ2-6; 8 bases match TRBD2. Per germline, CDR1 SGHNT and CDR2 YYREEE (reference sequence). The J segment lost 0 bases and the V segment lost 5 bases, leaving 10 bases of the junction unmatched. The length of the CDR3 is 18 residues. The DNA for the CDR3 is TGTGCCAGCAGTCCCCCGGGACTAGTTTCCTCTGGGGCCAACGTCCTGACTTTC. Translated: CASSPPGLVSSGANVLTF.

This clonotype was detected a few times. CDR3 residues: CSVGQVNTEAFF. CDR3 in DNA: TGCAGCGTAGGACAGGTGAACACTGAAGCTTTCTTT. This chain joins TRBV29-1 and TRBJ1-1; 7 bases line up with TRBD1. The CDR3 has 12 amino acids. CDR1 and CDR2 (germline): SQVTM, ANQGSEA. Germline trimming cut 6 bases from V and 0 bases from J; bases unmatched to any gene: 1. Full variable domain (rest looked up from reference TRBV29-1 and TRBJ1-1): SAVISQKPSRDICQRGTSLTIQCQVDSQVTMMFWYRQQPGQSLTLIATANQGSEATYESGFVIDKFPISRPNLTFSTLTVSNMSPEDSSIYLCSVGQVNTEAFFGQGTRLTVV.

V gene TRBV28 combines with J gene TRBJ2-7, with 12 bases lining up with TRBD1. CDR3 length: 15 residues. Germline V gene sequence: CDR1 MDHEN, CDR2 SYDVKM. The trim removed 6 bases at V and 3 bases at J, leaving 6 bases unmatched. CDR3 DNA: TGTGCCAGCAGCCAAGGGACAGGGGGCAACTACGAGCAGTACTTC. This codes for CASSQGTGGNYEQYF.

The count of this clonotype is one. The chain joins TRBV28 to TRBJ1-6; no firm D call. CDR1 is MDHEN, CDR2 SYDVKM, per germline. The CDR3 has 11 residues. Trimming removed 5 bases from V and 7 bases from J, with 3 bases in between. The CDR3 sequence: CASSPNSPLHF. CDR3 nucleotide sequence: TGTGCCAGCAGTCCGAATTCACCCCTCCACTTT.

This clonotype was found a few times. The chain combines TRBV29-1 with TRBJ1-1; a weak D match, TRBD1 (5 bases). From germline, CDR1 is SQVTM and CDR2 ANQGSEA. The CDR3 runs to 12 residues. V was pared by 4 bases and J by 2 bases, with 8 bases between. In DNA form, the CDR3 reads TGCAGCGTTGCGGGGGGAAACACTGAAGCTTTCTTT. Translating it yields CSVAGGNTEAFF.

This clonotype was counted between two and nine times. Here the CDR3 DNA reads TGCGCCAGCAGCCGGACTAGTTTGATCTCCTACGAGCAGTACTTC. This encodes CASSRTSLISYEQYF. The V call is TRBV4-1, the J call TRBJ2-7; 7 bases line up with TRBD2. Per germline, CDR1 MGHRA and CDR2 YSYEKL. There are 15 residues in the CDR3. Trimming took 4 bases from V and 0 from J; bases not matched to a gene: 6.